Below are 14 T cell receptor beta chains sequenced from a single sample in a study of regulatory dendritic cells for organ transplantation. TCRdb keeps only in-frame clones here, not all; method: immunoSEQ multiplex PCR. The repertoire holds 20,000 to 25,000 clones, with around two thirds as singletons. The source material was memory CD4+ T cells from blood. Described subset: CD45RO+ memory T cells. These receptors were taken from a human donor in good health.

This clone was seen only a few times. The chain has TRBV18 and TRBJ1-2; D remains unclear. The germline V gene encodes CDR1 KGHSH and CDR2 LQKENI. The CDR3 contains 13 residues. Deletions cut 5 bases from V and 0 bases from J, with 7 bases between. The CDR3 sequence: CASSDTSNYGYTF. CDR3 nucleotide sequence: TGTGCCAGCTCAGACACGTCTAACTATGGCTACACCTTC.

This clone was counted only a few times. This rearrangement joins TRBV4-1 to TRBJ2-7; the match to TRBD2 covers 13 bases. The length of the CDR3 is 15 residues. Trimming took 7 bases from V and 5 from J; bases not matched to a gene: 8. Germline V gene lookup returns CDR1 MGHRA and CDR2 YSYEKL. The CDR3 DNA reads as TGCGCCAGCAAACTTACTAGCGGGGGGGATAACGAGCAGTACTTC. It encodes CASKLTSGGDNEQYF.

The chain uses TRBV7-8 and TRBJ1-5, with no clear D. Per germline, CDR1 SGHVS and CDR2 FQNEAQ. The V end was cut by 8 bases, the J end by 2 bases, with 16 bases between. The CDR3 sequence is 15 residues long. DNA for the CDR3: TGTGCCAGCGGAGATACAAGTTCTCGCAATCAGCCCCAGCATTTT. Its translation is CASGDTSSRNQPQHF.

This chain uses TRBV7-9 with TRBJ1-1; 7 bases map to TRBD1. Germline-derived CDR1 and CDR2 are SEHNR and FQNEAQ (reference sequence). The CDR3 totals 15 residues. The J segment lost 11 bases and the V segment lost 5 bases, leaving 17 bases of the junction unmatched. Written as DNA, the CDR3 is TGTGCCAGCAGCCTTGGACAGATAACCGAAGGGGGCGCTTTCTTT. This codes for CASSLGQITEGGAFF.

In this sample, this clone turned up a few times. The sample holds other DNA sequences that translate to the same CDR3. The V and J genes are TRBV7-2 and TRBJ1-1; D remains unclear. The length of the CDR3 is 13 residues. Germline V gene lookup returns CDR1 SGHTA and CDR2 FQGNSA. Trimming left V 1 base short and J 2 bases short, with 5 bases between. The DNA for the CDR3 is TGTGCCAGCAGCTTAGGGGCCAACACTGAAGCTTTCTTT. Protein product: CASSLGANTEAFF.

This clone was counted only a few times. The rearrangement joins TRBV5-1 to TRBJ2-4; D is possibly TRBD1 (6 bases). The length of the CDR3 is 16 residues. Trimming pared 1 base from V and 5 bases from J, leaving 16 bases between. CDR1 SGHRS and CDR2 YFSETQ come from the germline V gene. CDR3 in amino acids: CASSLSSGVGQNIQYF. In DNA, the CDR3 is TGCGCCAGCAGCTTGTCTTCAGGGGTCGGTCAAAACATTCAGTACTTC.

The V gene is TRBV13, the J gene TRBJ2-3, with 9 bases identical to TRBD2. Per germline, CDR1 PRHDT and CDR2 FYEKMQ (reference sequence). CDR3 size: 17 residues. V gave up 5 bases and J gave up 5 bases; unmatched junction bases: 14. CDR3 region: CASSPPMGLALGDTQYF. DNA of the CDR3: TGTGCCAGCAGCCCCCCAATGGGACTAGCTCTAGGAGATACGCAGTATTTT.

The CDR3 protein is CAISESPGGGSPLHF. The CDR3 DNA is TGTGCCATCAGTGAGTCACCGGGGGGCGGTTCACCCCTCCACTTT. This chain connects TRBV10-3 to TRBJ1-6; tentatively, D is TRBD1 (6 bases). This CDR3 is built from 15 residues. Germline CDR1 is ENHRY and CDR2 is SYGVKD. Deletions cut 0 bases from V and 9 bases from J, with 12 bases between.

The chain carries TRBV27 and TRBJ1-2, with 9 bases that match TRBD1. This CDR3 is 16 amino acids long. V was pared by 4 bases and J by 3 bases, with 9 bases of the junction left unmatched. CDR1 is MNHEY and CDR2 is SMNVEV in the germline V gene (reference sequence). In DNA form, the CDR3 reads TGTGCCAGCAGTTCGGGACAGGGAAGAATGGACTATGGCTACACCTTC. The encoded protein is CASSSGQGRMDYGYTF.

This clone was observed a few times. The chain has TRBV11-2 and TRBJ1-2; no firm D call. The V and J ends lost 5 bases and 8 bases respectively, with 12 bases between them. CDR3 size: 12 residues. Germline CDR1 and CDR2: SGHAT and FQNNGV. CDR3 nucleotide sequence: TGTGCCAGCAGCCTCCCCGGGTACGGCTACACCTTC. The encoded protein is CASSLPGYGYTF.

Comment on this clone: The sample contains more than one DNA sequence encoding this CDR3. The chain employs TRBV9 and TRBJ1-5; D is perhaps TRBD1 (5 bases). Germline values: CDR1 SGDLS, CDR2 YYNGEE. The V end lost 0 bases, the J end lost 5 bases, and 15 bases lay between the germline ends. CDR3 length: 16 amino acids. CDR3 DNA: TGTGCCAGCAGCGTAGATGGAGGAGGGGCCCATCAGCCCCAGCATTTT. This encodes CASSVDGGGAHQPQHF. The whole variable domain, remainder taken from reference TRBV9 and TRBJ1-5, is DSGVTQTPKHLITATGQRVTLRCSPRSGDLSVYWYQQSLDQGLQFLIQYYNGEERAKGNILERFSAQQFPDLHSELNLSSLELGDSALYFCASSVDGGGAHQPQHFGDGTRLSIL.

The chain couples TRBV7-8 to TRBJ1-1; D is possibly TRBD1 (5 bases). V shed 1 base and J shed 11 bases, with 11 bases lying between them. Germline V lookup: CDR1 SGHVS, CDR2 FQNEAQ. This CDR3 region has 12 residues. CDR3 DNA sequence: TGTGCCAGCAGCTTAGGCCAGGGTGAGGCTTTCTTT. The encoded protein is CASSLGQGEAFF. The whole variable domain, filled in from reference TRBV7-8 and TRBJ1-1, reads GAGVSQSPRYKVAKRGQDVALRCDPISGHVSLFWYQQALGQGPEFLTYFQNEAQLDKSGLPSDRFFAERPEGSVSTLKIQRTQQEDSAVYLCASSLGQGEAFFGQGTRLTVV.

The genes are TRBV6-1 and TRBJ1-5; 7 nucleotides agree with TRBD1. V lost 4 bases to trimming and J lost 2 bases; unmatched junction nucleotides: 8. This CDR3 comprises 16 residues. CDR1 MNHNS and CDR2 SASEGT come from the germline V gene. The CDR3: CASSVLTGNRNQPQHF. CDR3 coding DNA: TGTGCCAGCAGTGTCCTGACAGGGAACCGCAATCAGCCCCAGCATTTT.

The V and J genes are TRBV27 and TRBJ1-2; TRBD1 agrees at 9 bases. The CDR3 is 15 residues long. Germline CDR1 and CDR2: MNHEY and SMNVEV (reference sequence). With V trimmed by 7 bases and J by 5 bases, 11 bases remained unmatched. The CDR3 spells CASTTYRTGVYGYTF. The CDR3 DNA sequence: TGTGCCAGCACCACCTACCGGACAGGGGTTTATGGCTACACCTTC.